The TCR beta chain under discussion was sequenced for a study of shared T cell receptors in the human thymus. Germline lookup yields CDR1 SGHTA and CDR2 FQGTGA. The CDR3 loop spans 14 amino acids. The trim removed 5 bases at V and 0 bases at J, leaving 2 bases unmatched. The protocol was immunoSEQ multiplex PCR, while the TCRdb copy is restricted to in-frame clones and leaves out a portion. The profile shows more than 550,000 clones, 75% to 90% of them singletons. The same specimen was also included in a second study, on human thymus T cells. That report adds: Healthy Finnish infants having corrective surgery for congenital heart defects served as donors. The source of the thymus tissue was resections taken during corrective heart surgery. Gene usage for V and J segments appeared biased in thymic and blood repertoires.

Sequenced sample: thymocytes. J is TRBJ2-3 and V is TRBV7-3; 7 bases are shared with TRBD1. This sequence originates from a girl under three years old with a congenital heart defect. CDR3 sequence (DNA): TGTGCCAGCAGCGACAGGGCCAGCACAGATACGCAGTATTTT. Protein product: CASSDRASTDTQYF.